The 12 T cell receptor beta chains below all came from one sample that was sequenced in a study of Ad26.COV2.S vaccination and SARS-CoV-2 variants. Treatment in this sample: 19 received Ad26.COV2.S at low or high dose, single or two shots; about 5 received placebo; per-sample allocation not given. Sampling was done on day 63 after the first vaccine or placebo injection. TCRdb's copy holds only in-frame clones and misses some; the assay was immunoSEQ multiplex PCR. The table lists around 350,000 clones, roughly 84% of them singletons, with 3% to 4% in the top ten. The material was peripheral blood, obtained in a trial of Ad26.COV2.S vaccine versus placebo. The receptors here all came from a person between 18 and 65 years old who received the Ad26.COV2.S COVID-19 vaccine or a placebo.

J is TRBJ2-1 and V is TRBV9, with unresolved D. CDR3 size: 15 residues. Deletions cut 0 bases from V and 2 bases from J, with 9 bases between. The V gene's germline CDR1 is SGDLS and CDR2 YYNGEE. CDR3 DNA: TGTGCCAGCAGCGTAGGAAGGACCACCTACAATGAGCAGTTCTTC. This codes for CASSVGRTTYNEQFF.

The chain employs TRBV2 and TRBJ1-2, with 7 bases identical to TRBD1. The germline V gene encodes CDR1 SNHLY and CDR2 FYNNEI. With 6 bases clipped from V and 4 bases from J, the junction kept 8 bases outside the gene matches. The CDR3 is made up of 14 amino acids. Written as DNA, the CDR3 is TGTGCCAGCAGGACCCAGACAGGGATCTATGGCTACACCTTC. Amino acids: CASRTQTGIYGYTF.

The chain combines TRBV24-1 with TRBJ1-2; D ambiguous. V was pared by 4 bases and J by 7 bases, with 21 bases between. CDR3 length: 16 amino acids. Germline V gene lookup returns CDR1 KGHDR and CDR2 SFDVKD. This chain's CDR3 is CATSDNLNGNLSGYTF. The CDR3 nucleotides read TGTGCCACCAGTGACAATCTCAACGGGAATCTCTCTGGCTACACCTTC.

This chain joins TRBV20-1 and TRBJ2-1; 10 positions match TRBD1. CDR3 size: 20 residues. Germline V gene sequence: CDR1 DFQATT, CDR2 SNEGSKA (reference sequence). V lost 3 bases, J lost 2 bases, and 19 bases stayed unmatched. DNA for the CDR3: TGCAGTGCTAGTGCGACCCTCCGGACAGGGGGTCGGGGGCCCTACAATGAGCAGTTCTTC. It encodes CSASATLRTGGRGPYNEQFF.

For the CDR3, the DNA is TGCAGCGTTTCTAGATCTCAAGAGACCCAGTACTTC. Translating gives CSVSRSQETQYF. The genes are TRBV29-1 and TRBJ2-5, with no clear D. The ends were cut back, 5 bases at V and 2 bases at J, with 9 bases in the middle. CDR3 length: 12 residues. Germline V gene lookup returns CDR1 SQVTM and CDR2 ANQGSEA.

This sequence joins TRBV6-2 or TRBV6-3 and TRBJ1-5, with D hard to call. Germline V gene data show CDR1 as MNHEY and CDR2 as SVGEGT. V was clipped by 3 bases and J by 3 bases, with 12 bases between them. The CDR3 contains 15 residues. DNA of the CDR3: TGTGCCAGCAGTTATTTACAGCTCCCCAATCAGCCCCAGCATTTT. Translated, it gives CASSYLQLPNQPQHF.

The chain couples TRBV6-5 to TRBJ2-1; 7 bases match TRBD2. V lost 10 bases, J lost 8 bases, and 11 bases stayed unmatched. The CDR3 loop spans 13 amino acids. The germline V gene encodes CDR1 MNHEY and CDR2 SVGAGI. CDR3 in DNA: TGTGCCACTACAGCGGGATTTCTTGATGAGCAGTTCTTC. Protein: CATTAGFLDEQFF.

The chain employs TRBV9 and TRBJ2-1, with 10 nucleotides matching TRBD2. J lost 2 bases, V lost 1 base, and 9 bases had no gene match. The CDR3 has 18 amino acids. Germline V gene sequence: CDR1 SGDLS, CDR2 YYNGEE. The CDR3 loop is CASSVRTSGNEAYNEQFF. As DNA, the CDR3 is TGTGCCAGCAGCGTAAGAACTAGCGGGAACGAAGCCTACAATGAGCAGTTCTTC.

The V call is TRBV5-1, the J call TRBJ2-5, with 8 bases identical to TRBD1. With V trimmed by 3 bases and J by 5 bases, 12 bases remained unmatched. This CDR3 is built from 16 residues. Germline V CDR1 and CDR2: SGHRS, YFSETQ. The chain's CDR3 is CASSWGQDLRLETQYF. The DNA of the CDR3 is TGCGCCAGCAGCTGGGGACAGGACCTGAGATTGGAGACCCAGTACTTC.

The V call is TRBV24-1, the J call TRBJ2-2; D unresolved. The CDR3 runs 15 residues. Germline CDR1 is KGHDR and CDR2 is SFDVKD. V lost 4 bases, J lost 4 bases, and 12 bases lay in between. CDR3 region: CATSDAYPATGELFF. CDR3 sequence (DNA): TGTGCCACCAGTGACGCCTACCCGGCCACCGGGGAGCTGTTTTTT.

The count of this clone is one. This sequence joins TRBV10-3 and TRBJ1-2; D is unresolved. CDR3 size: 15 residues. Germline CDR1 is ENHRY and CDR2 is SYGVKD. V dropped 0 bases and J dropped 5 bases, with 13 bases sitting between them. CDR3 coding DNA: TGTGCCATCAGTGAGTCGAGGGATGGCATTTATGGCTACACCTTC. This sequence encodes CAISESRDGIYGYTF.

The chain is built from TRBV5-4 and TRBJ1-2; D is possibly TRBD1 (5 bases). The CDR3 extends over 14 amino acids. From germline, CDR1 is SGHNT and CDR2 YYREEE (reference sequence). V gave up 0 bases and J gave up 1 base, with 7 bases separating them. The CDR3 is CASSLDRNNYGYTF. In nucleotides, the CDR3 is TGTGCCAGCAGCTTGGACAGGAATAACTATGGCTACACCTTC.